This T cell receptor (beta chain) was identified during a study of cytomegalovirus exposure and HLA in healthy donors. General study points: A later analysis associated 16,951 TCR beta sequences with HLA alleles at a 0.05 false discovery rate.

Researchers ran the PCR with 60 Vbeta and 13 Jbeta primers. Original methodology: Later work found around 80 million unique TCR beta chains, with some 11 million shared. Using immunoSEQ multiplex PCR, the repertoire was profiled, and TCRdb retains in-frame clones only, with some absent. The V and J calls and clone size were taken over from that table, and D and trimming were inferred from the DNA. The sample contains 110,000 or so clones, about 70% of which appear only once. Concerning this clone itself: What it recognizes is unknown.

Germline CDR1 WSHSY, CDR2 SAAADI. The CDR3 runs to 14 residues. V trimming: 3 bases; J trimming: 5 bases; junction bases outside the gene matches: 3. The chain is built from TRBV10-2 and TRBJ1-4, with 7 bases matching TRBD1. This TCR derives from a man aged 25-45 years in good health and CMV-seronegative. The sequencing sample was made of PBMCs. CDR3 protein: CASSERGLNEKLFF. Written as DNA, the CDR3 is TGCGCCAGCAGTGAAAGGGGGCTCAATGAAAAACTGTTTTTT.